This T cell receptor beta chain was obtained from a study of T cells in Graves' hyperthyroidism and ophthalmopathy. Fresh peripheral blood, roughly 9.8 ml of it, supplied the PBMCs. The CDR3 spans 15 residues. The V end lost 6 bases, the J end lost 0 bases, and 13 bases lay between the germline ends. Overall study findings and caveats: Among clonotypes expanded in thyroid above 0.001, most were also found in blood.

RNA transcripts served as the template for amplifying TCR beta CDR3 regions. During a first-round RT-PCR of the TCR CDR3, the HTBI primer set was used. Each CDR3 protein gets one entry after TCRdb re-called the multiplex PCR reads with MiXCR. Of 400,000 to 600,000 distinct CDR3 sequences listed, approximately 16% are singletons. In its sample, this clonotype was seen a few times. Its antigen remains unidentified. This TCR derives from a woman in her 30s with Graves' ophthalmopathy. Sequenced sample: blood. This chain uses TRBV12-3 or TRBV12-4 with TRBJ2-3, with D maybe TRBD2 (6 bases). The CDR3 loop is CASSYSSESTDTQYF. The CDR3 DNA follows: TGTGCCAGCAGCTATTCTAGCGAAAGCACAGATACGCAGTATTTT.